This T cell receptor (beta chain) was found in a study of identical twins. The CDR3 is 12 amino acids. The V and J ends lost 3 bases and 5 bases respectively, with 5 bases between them. There were only healthy Caucasians among the donors. TCRdb ran MiXCR on the 5' RACE reads and lists one entry per CDR3 protein. Here the sample spans 500,000 to 600,000 distinct CDR3 sequences, less than 25% being singletons. The same sample was also used in a study of T cells expressing NK-cell markers. That work states: Each TCR beta repertoire originated in sorted T cells that were CD3+CD56+NKG2C+, CD3+CD56+NKG2C- or CD3+CD56-NKG2C+. Seven donors tested HCMV-seropositive and one tested seronegative among the eight sequenced. Dominant NKG2C+ clonotypes accounted for roughly 1.0-7.0% of CD8+ T cells in more than five donors.

This rearrangement joins TRBV12-3 or TRBV12-4 to TRBJ1-3; D is unclear. Sequenced input: CD4+ T cells sorted from blood. This TCR derives from a woman under 30 in good health. CDR3 protein: CASSFGRNTIYF. CDR3 nucleotide sequence: TGTGCCAGCAGTTTCGGGCGAAACACCATATATTTT.